These 32 T cell receptor beta chains share one sample of origin, sequenced in a study of post-analysis software for immune sequencing data. Study-wide results and caveats: Roughly 5 TRBV segments, TRBV5-6, TRBV5-1 and TRBV20-1 among them, were found more frequent in patients than controls.

For these TCRs, the target antigens are not known. Unique molecular identifiers featured in each of the TCR beta cDNA libraries. TCRdb reprocessed the PCR reads via MiXCR and lists one record per CDR3 protein. The sample holds about 770,000 distinct CDR3 sequences, just over 45% seen once. Sequencing was done on a sample of blood. Every receptor here comes from a girl aged 5-17 years with multiple sclerosis.

This clonotype showed up just a few times. The genes are TRBV3-1 and TRBJ2-4; D not resolved. The J call may be incorrect, as the DNA end agrees better with TRBJ2-7. The CDR3 covers 13 residues. CDR1 and CDR2 (germline): LGHDT, YNNKEL (reference sequence). For the CDR3, the DNA is TGTGCCAGCAGCCAAGATATGGCCTACGAGCAGTACTTC. It is translated as CASSQDMAYEQYF.

The chain couples TRBV5-1 to TRBJ1-2, with a tentative D call TRBD1 (6 bases). CDR3 size: 14 residues. V was pared by 2 bases and J by 7 bases, with 15 bases between. Germline V gene sequence: CDR1 SGHRS, CDR2 YFSETQ. The chain's CDR3 is CASSLMRQDGGYTF. In DNA, the CDR3 is TGCGCCAGCAGCTTAATGCGACAGGACGGTGGCTACACCTTC. Combining the CDR3 with reference TRBV5-1 and TRBJ1-2 gives the whole variable domain KAGVTQTPRYLIKTRGQQVTLSCSPISGHRSVSWYQQTPGQGLQFLFEYFSETQRNKGNFPGRFSGRQFSNSRSEMNVSTLELGDSALYLCASSLMRQDGGYTFGSGTRLTVV.

A note on this clonotype: Germline and junction disagree at one end, which may indicate a read error. The gene calls are TRBV20-1 and TRBJ1-4; unclear D gene. The V gene's germline CDR1 is DFQATT and CDR2 SNEGSKA (reference sequence). The CDR3 has 16 amino acids. Here the CDR3 reads CSASLIPTATNEKRFF. The CDR3 DNA reads TGCAGTGCTAGTTTGATCCCGACGGCAACTAATGAAAAACGGTTTTTT.

The chain links TRBV3-1 to TRBJ2-5; the D gene is possibly TRBD1 (6 bases). TRBJ2-7 explains the end of the DNA better; the J call may be wrong. Germline V gene lookup returns CDR1 LGHDT and CDR2 YNNKEL (reference sequence). The CDR3 totals 16 residues. CDR3 region: CASSYDRTDTVYEQYF. The CDR3 DNA is TGTGCCAGCAGCTACGACCGGACAGACACAGTCTACGAGCAGTACTTC.

This chain links TRBV20-1 with TRBJ2-7, with D possibly TRBD1 on 6 matching bases. V lost 0 bases to trimming and J lost 1 base, with 10 bases between them. This CDR3 has 14 residues. In germline, CDR1 is DFQATT, CDR2 SNEGSKA (reference sequence). In nucleotides, the CDR3 is TGCAGTGCTAGAGAAACTAGGGGGTCCTACGAGCAGTACTTC. Protein: CSARETRGSYEQYF.

There are a few counts of this clonotype. V gene TRBV4-2 combines with J gene TRBJ2-1; 8 bases match TRBD2. Per the germline V gene, CDR1 is LGHNA and CDR2 is YNFKEQ. The J segment lost 8 bases and the V segment lost 4 bases, leaving 13 bases of the junction unmatched. The CDR3 sequence is 16 residues long. CDR3 protein: CASSPTPVAGTDEQFF. As DNA, the CDR3 is TGTGCCAGCAGCCCTACACCCGTAGCGGGGACGGATGAGCAGTTCTTC.

This clonotype was seen a handful of times. The CDR3 DNA reads as TGTGCCAGCAGCCCAAATATGCAACTAGCGGGAATTGGAAAGACCCAGTACTTC. This translates into CASSPNMQLAGIGKTQYF. The V call is TRBV7-9, the J call TRBJ2-7; 10 positions match TRBD2. The J call is doubtful: the DNA matches TRBJ2-5 better. This CDR3 contains 18 residues. The germline CDR1 and CDR2 sequences are SEHNR and FQNEAQ (reference sequence).

This chain connects TRBV20-1 to TRBJ1-4; maybe TRBD1 (5 bases). Trimming pared 2 bases from V and 3 bases from J, leaving 7 bases between. The CDR3 totals 13 residues. CDR1 and CDR2 from the germline V gene are DFQATT and SNEGSKA (reference sequence). The CDR3 spells CSARIRANEKLFF. The CDR3 DNA reads as TGCAGTGCTAGAATCAGGGCTAATGAAAAACTGTTTTTT.

The V gene is TRBV20-1, the J gene TRBJ2-5, with D unclear. The V gene lost 6 bases and the J gene lost 4 bases, with 15 bases spanning the gap. The CDR3 contains 13 residues. The germline V gene encodes CDR1 DFQATT and CDR2 SNEGSKA (reference sequence). Here the CDR3 reads CSAPTDFSETQYF. The DNA of the CDR3 is TGCAGTGCCCCAACCGACTTTTCAGAGACCCAGTACTTC.

The chain uses TRBV7-8 and TRBJ2-3; D tentatively reads TRBD1 or TRBD2 (5 bases each). The CDR3 totals 16 residues. Germline values: CDR1 SGHVS, CDR2 FQNEAQ. Trimming stripped 6 bases from V and 2 bases from J, with 18 bases between. CDR3 sequence: CASRRRQRTLTDTQYF. CDR3 bases: TGTGCCAGCAGACGCCGACAGCGGACCCTCACAGATACGCAGTATTTT.

The chain couples TRBV20-1 to TRBJ1-1; perhaps TRBD1 as D (5 bases). In germline, CDR1 is DFQATT, CDR2 SNEGSKA (reference sequence). Between the trimmed V and J ends, which lost 0 bases and 2 bases, there was a span of 13 bases. The CDR3 sequence is 15 residues long. This CDR3 is CSARDRGSSNTEAFF. DNA for the CDR3: TGCAGTGCTAGAGATCGGGGGTCATCTAACACTGAAGCTTTCTTT.

The V call is TRBV12-5, the J call TRBJ2-2; 9 bases are a match to TRBD2. The J segment lost 7 bases and the V segment lost 3 bases, leaving 9 bases of the junction unmatched. Germline CDR1 reads LGHNT; CDR2 reads FRNRAP. This CDR3 region has 16 residues. The CDR3 coding sequence is TGTGCTAGTGGTTTCCATAGCGGGAGCCGTTTCGGGGAGCTGTTTTTT. Protein product: CASGFHSGSRFGELFF.

This clonotype came up a few times. The rearrangement uses TRBV28 and TRBJ1-4, with 7 bases identical to TRBD1. The CDR3 runs 15 residues. Losses at the gene ends were 6 bases for V and 4 bases for J; bases not matched to a gene: 8. Looked up from germline, CDR1 is MDHEN and CDR2 is SYDVKM. CDR3 DNA: TGTGCCAGCAGCCCGCGACAGGGCCTTAATGAAAAACTGTTTTTT. This encodes CASSPRQGLNEKLFF.

The chain recombines TRBV18 with TRBJ2-7; D tentatively reads TRBD1 or TRBD2 (5 bases each). Between the trimmed V and J ends, which lost 3 bases and 5 bases, there was a span of 17 bases. Germline assignment: CDR1 KGHSH and CDR2 LQKENI. The CDR3 sequence is 15 residues long. In DNA, the CDR3 is TGTGCCAGCTCACCGACCGGGACGGTCTCTGACGAGCAGTACTTC. It translates to CASSPTGTVSDEQYF. Based on the CDR3 plus reference TRBV18 and TRBJ2-7, the full variable domain is NAGVMQNPRHLVRRRGQEARLRCSPMKGHSHVYWYRQLPEEGLKFMVYLQKENIIDESGMPKERFSAEFPKEGPSILRIQQVVRGDSAAYFCASSPTGTVSDEQYFGPGTRLTVT.

The gene calls are TRBV7-2 and TRBJ1-2, with D unresolved. Trimming took 5 bases from V and 8 from J, leaving 21 bases between them. This CDR3 region has 15 residues. Germline V gives CDR1 SGHTA, CDR2 FQGNSA. The CDR3 DNA sequence: TGTGCCAGCAGCCCGACGACCGGGGTAGAAGGGGGCTACACCTTC. As protein: CASSPTTGVEGGYTF.

V gene TRBV20-1 combines with J gene TRBJ2-7, with 8 bases matching TRBD2. Gene TRBJ2-5 matches the end of the DNA better, so the J call may be wrong. From germline, CDR1 is DFQATT and CDR2 SNEGSKA (reference sequence). The CDR3 is made up of 14 amino acids. The CDR3 nucleotides are TGCAGTGCTAGAGCCGGGACTAGTCCGCAGACCCAGTACTTC. It encodes CSARAGTSPQTQYF.

This clonotype was counted between two and nine times. Written as DNA, the CDR3 is TGTGCCAGCAGTCAGAGACTAGCGGGAGATACGCAGTATTTT. As protein: CASSQRLAGDTQYF. The chain recombines TRBV6-5 with TRBJ2-3; TRBD2 matches 10 bases. This CDR3 contains 14 residues. Germline CDR1 and CDR2: MNHEY and SVGAGI. Germline trimming cut 5 bases from V and 5 bases from J; bases unmatched to any gene: 4.

The chain joins TRBV30 to TRBJ2-4; TRBD1 matches at 8 bases. The J call may be faulty, since TRBJ2-5 better matches the DNA end. The CDR3 has 14 residues. The germline CDR1 and CDR2 sequences are GTSNPN and SVGIG (reference sequence). CDR3 sequence: CAWSTGGLQETQYF. The CDR3 DNA reads TGTGCCTGGAGCACAGGGGGTCTACAAGAGACCCAGTACTTC.

The chain joins TRBV25-1 to TRBJ2-1; D not certain. Germline V CDR1 and CDR2: MGHDK, SYGVNS. The CDR3 runs to 12 residues. The V end lost 3 bases, the J end lost 8 bases, and 8 bases lay between the germline ends. The CDR3 DNA reads as TGTGCCAGCAGTGAGTCTGGGGATGAGCAGTTCTTC. Translation gives CASSESGDEQFF. Full variable domain (rest looked up from reference TRBV25-1 and TRBJ2-1): EADIYQTPRYLVIGTGKKITLECSQTMGHDKMYWYQQDPGMELHLIHYSYGVNSTEKGDLSSESTVSRIRTEHFPLTLESARPSHTSQYLCASSESGDEQFFGPGTRLTVL.

The chain combines TRBV7-9 with TRBJ2-1; D is unclear. CDR3 length: 12 amino acids. The ends were cut back, 2 bases at V and 5 bases at J, with 4 bases in the middle. Per germline, CDR1 SEHNR and CDR2 FQNEAQ (reference sequence). The CDR3 protein is CASSLSDNEQFF. The CDR3 nucleotides read TGTGCCAGCAGCTTATCGGACAATGAGCAGTTCTTC.

This clonotype was seen more than once but under ten times. The chain links TRBV6-5 to TRBJ1-2; TRBD1 aligns across 7 bases. V lost 5 bases, J lost 8 bases, and 5 bases stayed unmatched. In germline, CDR1 is MNHEY, CDR2 SVGAGI. The CDR3 sequence is 12 residues long. In nucleotides, the CDR3 is TGTGCCAGCAGTAGAAAGACAGGGGGCTACACCTTC. Its protein product is CASSRKTGGYTF.

The chain joins TRBV24-1 to TRBJ2-3; D is ambiguous. This CDR3 is built from 18 residues. Germline V gene sequence: CDR1 KGHDR, CDR2 SFDVKD. V lost 3 bases and J 2 bases, leaving 20 bases between the germline ends. CDR3 DNA sequence: TGTGCCACCAGTGATCCCTCCACTCGATATACCGCCACAGATACGCAGTATTTT. Translated: CATSDPSTRYTATDTQYF.

The CDR3 nucleotides read TGTGCCAGCAGGGCTAGCGGGAACAATGAGCAGTACTTC. Translating it yields CASRASGNNEQYF. The V and J genes are TRBV6-5 and TRBJ2-4, with 9 nucleotides matching TRBD2. Germline V lookup: CDR1 MNHEY, CDR2 SVGAGI. The trim removed 6 bases at V and 13 bases at J, leaving 10 bases unmatched. This CDR3 has 13 residues.

CDR3: CSAVGQGAGQPQHF. The CDR3 region has the DNA TGCAGTGCAGTAGGACAGGGGGCAGGACAGCCCCAGCATTTT. The chain carries TRBV20-1 and TRBJ1-5, with 11 nucleotides matching TRBD1. Germline lookup yields CDR1 DFQATT and CDR2 SNEGSKA (reference sequence). Trimming removed 6 bases from V and 7 bases from J; junction bases left unmatched: 8. This CDR3 region has 14 residues.

There are a few counts of this clonotype. The CDR3 sequence: CASSARDTQYF. The CDR3 coding sequence is TGTGCCAGCAGTGCTAGGGATACGCAGTATTTT. The gene calls are TRBV28 and TRBJ2-3; the D is unclear. Germline-derived CDR1 and CDR2 are MDHEN and SYDVKM. The V end lost 5 bases, the J end lost 6 bases, and 6 bases lay between the germline ends. There are 11 residues in the CDR3.

The V call is TRBV12-3 or TRBV12-4, the J call TRBJ1-1; D possibly corresponds to TRBD1 (5 bases). The CDR3 consists of 15 residues. V was trimmed by 5 bases and J by 1 base, leaving 14 bases between them. The CDR3 sequence: CASSTLVGGNTEAFF. For the CDR3, the DNA is TGTGCCAGCAGTACACTCGTGGGGGGGAACACTGAAGCTTTCTTT.

V usage is TRBV6-2 or TRBV6-3 and J usage is TRBJ1-2; 10 positions match TRBD1. CDR3 length: 16 amino acids. V dropped 7 bases and J dropped 4; count of bases not matched to a gene: 12. Germline loops: CDR1 MNHEY, CDR2 SVGEGT. The CDR3 nucleotides read TGTGCCAGCACGGACCGGGACAGGGGAAGCATCTATGGCTACACCTTC. Translation: CASTDRDRGSIYGYTF.

This clonotype was counted once. This chain connects TRBV4-1 to TRBJ2-7; D gene unclear. This CDR3 contains 14 residues. V dropped 5 bases and J dropped 2 bases, with 13 bases sitting between them. CDR1 MGHRA and CDR2 YSYEKL come from the germline V gene. CDR3 DNA sequence: TGCGCCAGCAGCTTAGAAGGTCGAACCTACGAGCAGTACTTC. It is translated as CASSLEGRTYEQYF.

The chain joins TRBV7-3 to TRBJ2-3, with D possibly matching TRBD2 (6 bases). V lost 5 bases, J lost 6 bases, and 12 bases lay in between. Germline lookup yields CDR1 SGHTA and CDR2 FQGTGA. The CDR3 consists of 13 residues. The CDR3 loop is CASSHPGGDTQYF. The CDR3, as DNA: TGTGCCAGCAGCCACCCTGGGGGGGATACGCAGTATTTT.

In its sample, this clonotype was seen a few times. The V call is TRBV5-1, the J call TRBJ2-5; D call uncertain. CDR1 is SGHRS and CDR2 is YFSETQ in the germline V gene. CDR3 length: 14 residues. The germline V and J ends were trimmed by 4 bases and 0 bases, with 10 bases remaining between them. The DNA for the CDR3 is TGCGCCAGCAGCAGATTTAGGGACCAAGAGACCCAGTACTTC. As protein: CASSRFRDQETQYF.

The V gene is TRBV3-1, the J gene TRBJ2-7; D might be TRBD2 (6 bases). Trimming pared 4 bases from V and 3 bases from J, leaving 16 bases between. Germline lookup yields CDR1 LGHDT and CDR2 YNNKEL (reference sequence). The CDR3 covers 15 residues. DNA for the CDR3: TGTGCCAGCAGCCTCGGTAGCGGAGCCGGCTACGAGCAGTACTTC. It is translated as CASSLGSGAGYEQYF.

The V and J genes are TRBV24-1 and TRBJ2-1, with 9 bases fitting TRBD2. V was pared by 4 bases and J by 0 bases, with 6 bases of the junction left unmatched. The V gene's germline CDR1 is KGHDR and CDR2 SFDVKD. This CDR3 spans 17 amino acids. The CDR3 nucleotides read TGTGCCACCAGTGACGAACTAGCGGGTAACTCCTACAATGAGCAGTTCTTC. It is translated as CATSDELAGNSYNEQFF.